What follows are 30 T cell receptor beta chains derived from one specimen sequenced in a study of blood T cell repertoires in COVID-19. Sequencing was performed with immunoSEQ multiplex PCR; in TCRdb, only in-frame clones are kept and a portion is missing. The sample lists 100,000 or so clones, approximately 92% seen once, with 5.7% in the top ten. Sequences were obtained from peripheral blood. These receptors were collected from a man in his fifties with active COVID-19.

The J gene is TRBJ1-6, the V gene TRBV13; 7 bases are shared with TRBD1. The length of the CDR3 is 14 residues. Germline values: CDR1 PRHDT, CDR2 FYEKMQ (reference sequence). Trimming took 3 bases from V and 4 from J; bases not matched to a gene: 0. The CDR3 coding sequence is TGTGCCAGCAGCTTGACAGGGTATAATTCACCCCTCCACTTT. This encodes CASSLTGYNSPLHF. Full variable domain (rest looked up from reference TRBV13 and TRBJ1-6): AAGVIQSPRHLIKEKRETATLKCYPIPRHDTVYWYQQGPGQDPQFLISFYEKMQSDKGSIPDRFSAQQFSDYHSELNMSSLELGDSALYFCASSLTGYNSPLHFGNGTRLTVT.

CDR3 nucleotides: TGTGCCAGTAGTCCCAGGACAACCCTCCGGATCGACTATGGCTACACCTTC. Amino acid sequence: CASSPRTTLRIDYGYTF. The gene calls are TRBV19 and TRBJ1-2; D is perhaps TRBD1 (5 bases). This CDR3 spans 17 amino acids. Germline lookup yields CDR1 LNHDA and CDR2 SQIVND (reference sequence). The ends were cut back, 5 bases at V and 3 bases at J, with 22 bases in the middle.

This clone appeared once. The chain joins TRBV19 to TRBJ1-5, with D tentatively TRBD1 (5 bases). Trimming pared 5 bases from V and 0 bases from J, leaving 8 bases between. The CDR3 has 14 residues. Germline assignment: CDR1 LNHDA and CDR2 SQIVND (reference sequence). The CDR3: CASSRTHSNQPQHF. CDR3 DNA sequence: TGTGCCAGTAGTCGGACACATAGCAATCAGCCCCAGCATTTT.

The chain couples TRBV6-5 to TRBJ2-3; tentative D call: TRBD2 (5 bases). V lost 8 bases and J 6 bases, leaving 18 bases between the germline ends. Germline V gives CDR1 MNHEY, CDR2 SVGAGI. The CDR3 spans 14 residues. The CDR3, as DNA: TGTGCCAGCGGGAGACTCTCGACCATGGATACGCAGTATTTT. Translating gives CASGRLSTMDTQYF.

V usage is TRBV4-2 and J usage is TRBJ1-4, with D perhaps TRBD1 (6 bases). The CDR3 covers 15 residues. With 0 bases removed from V and 2 bases from J, the gap between germline ends came to 7 bases. Germline V gives CDR1 LGHNA, CDR2 YNFKEQ. In nucleotides, the CDR3 is TGTGCCAGCAGCCAAGAGGGGGCTACTAATGAAAAACTGTTTTTT. It translates to CASSQEGATNEKLFF.

The chain links TRBV5-1 to TRBJ1-2, with 7 bases identical to TRBD1. The CDR3 sequence is 15 residues long. With 5 bases clipped from V and 0 bases from J, the junction kept 7 bases outside the gene matches. The germline gives CDR1 SGHRS, CDR2 YFSETQ. CDR3 nucleotides: TGCGCCAGCAGTAGAGGCGGGACAGCTAACTATGGCTACACCTTC. This codes for CASSRGGTANYGYTF.

The DNA of the CDR3 is TGTGCCAGTTCACAACAGTACTCTGGAAACACCATATATTTT. This sequence encodes CASSQQYSGNTIYF. This chain uses TRBV19 with TRBJ1-3, with D hard to call. The germline gives CDR1 LNHDA, CDR2 SQIVND (reference sequence). The CDR3 totals 14 residues. V gave up 8 bases and J gave up 0 bases, with 11 bases separating them.

This clone was seen a few times. The sample carries other DNA sequences with the same CDR3. The chain combines TRBV5-1 with TRBJ2-7; 11 nucleotides agree with TRBD1. Trimming cost V 3 bases and J 4 bases; bases outside gene matches: 3. CDR1 and CDR2 from the germline V gene are SGHRS and YFSETQ. This CDR3 region has 14 residues. For the CDR3, the DNA is TGCGCCAGCAGCTCCGGACAGGGGGCATACGAGCAGTACTTC. It encodes CASSSGQGAYEQYF.

The chain is built from TRBV28 and TRBJ2-7; maybe TRBD2 (6 bases). Germline CDR1 reads MDHEN; CDR2 reads SYDVKM. There are 14 residues in the CDR3. Trimming stripped 7 bases from V and 5 bases from J, with 18 bases between. CDR3 sequence: CASKAGRILHEQYF. For the CDR3, the DNA is TGTGCCAGCAAAGCAGGGAGGATCCTTCACGAGCAGTACTTC.

This clone was found once. The chain links TRBV25-1 to TRBJ2-2, with 7 bases identical to TRBD2. This CDR3 spans 15 amino acids. Unmatched junction bases numbered 2, after V lost 3 bases and J lost 1 base. Germline values: CDR1 MGHDK, CDR2 SYGVNS. CDR3: CASSEWEGNTGELFF. CDR3 DNA: TGTGCCAGCAGTGAGTGGGAGGGGAACACCGGGGAGCTGTTTTTT.

The chain combines TRBV7-8 with TRBJ1-5; D remains unclear. Germline V gives CDR1 SGHVS, CDR2 FQNEAQ. Trimming cost V 2 bases and J 5 bases, with 10 bases left between them. The CDR3 spans 14 residues. The CDR3 bases are TGTGCCAGCAGCTTAACTACCTCGGATCAGCCCCAGCATTTT. Its translation: CASSLTTSDQPQHF. Filled out from reference TRBV7-8 and TRBJ1-5, the complete variable domain reads GAGVSQSPRYKVAKRGQDVALRCDPISGHVSLFWYQQALGQGPEFLTYFQNEAQLDKSGLPSDRFFAERPEGSVSTLKIQRTQQEDSAVYLCASSLTTSDQPQHFGDGTRLSIL.

This chain uses TRBV3-1 (or the pseudogene TRBV3-2) with TRBJ2-7; unclear D gene. There are 12 residues in the CDR3. The germline V gene encodes CDR1 LGHDT and CDR2 YNNKEL (reference sequence). Trimming took off 1 base at V and 3 bases at J, with 4 bases between the two ends. The CDR3, as DNA: TGTGCCAGCAGCCAAGGACACTACGAGCAGTACTTC. This gives the protein CASSQGHYEQYF.

The chain employs TRBV28 and TRBJ2-3; TRBD2 is a possible D gene (7 bases). This CDR3 has 15 amino acids. Germline lookup yields CDR1 MDHEN and CDR2 SYDVKM. Trimming took off 3 bases at V and 5 bases at J, with 15 bases between the two ends. The CDR3 nucleotides are TGTGCCAGCAGTTTTGGGGGGGGGCTCAGAGATACGCAGTATTTT. As protein: CASSFGGGLRDTQYF.

The chain uses TRBV2 and TRBJ1-2; 7 nucleotides line up with TRBD1. Germline values: CDR1 SNHLY, CDR2 FYNNEI. The trim removed 6 bases at V and 4 bases at J, leaving 14 bases unmatched. The CDR3 covers 16 residues. The CDR3 sequence: CASRGSGTAASYGYTF. The CDR3 DNA follows: TGTGCCAGCAGGGGGTCCGGGACAGCCGCCTCCTATGGCTACACCTTC.

The chain's CDR3 is CASSIRQNTGELFF. The CDR3 bases are TGTGCCAGTAGTATACGACAGAACACCGGGGAGCTGTTTTTT. The chain combines TRBV19 with TRBJ2-2; no reliable D call. V lost 2 bases and J 1 base, leaving 5 bases between the germline ends. This CDR3 region has 14 residues. Germline CDR1 and CDR2: LNHDA and SQIVND (reference sequence). The full variable domain, with the rest looked up from reference TRBV19 and TRBJ2-2, is DGGITQSPKYLFRKEGQNVTLSCEQNLNHDAMYWYRQDPGQGLRLIYYSQIVNDFQKGDIAEGYSVSREKKESFPLTVTSAQKNPTAFYLCASSIRQNTGELFFGEGSRLTVL.

The chain has TRBV19 and TRBJ1-5, with a tentative D call TRBD1 (6 bases). The germline gives CDR1 LNHDA, CDR2 SQIVND (reference sequence). V was cut by 3 bases and J by 1 base, with 10 bases left in between. This CDR3 has 15 amino acids. DNA for the CDR3: TGTGCCAGTAGTATCGGGGGGCTCAGCAATCAGCCCCAGCATTTT. It encodes CASSIGGLSNQPQHF. The entire variable domain, with the rest obtained from reference TRBV19 and TRBJ1-5, is as follows: DGGITQSPKYLFRKEGQNVTLSCEQNLNHDAMYWYRQDPGQGLRLIYYSQIVNDFQKGDIAEGYSVSREKKESFPLTVTSAQKNPTAFYLCASSIGGLSNQPQHFGDGTRLSIL.

Here the CDR3 DNA reads TGTGCCAGCAGCTTACTCAGCGGTGCCACAGATACGCAGTATTTT. Its protein is CASSLLSGATDTQYF. The rearrangement links TRBV7-8 to TRBJ2-3, with a possible D match to TRBD2 (5 bases). This CDR3 spans 15 amino acids. Germline assignment: CDR1 SGHVS and CDR2 FQNEAQ. With 2 bases removed from V and 2 bases from J, the gap between germline ends came to 11 bases.

The chain has TRBV24-1 and TRBJ2-5, with TRBD1 as a possible D gene (5 bases). Germline V CDR1 and CDR2: KGHDR, SFDVKD. V was clipped by 9 bases and J by 4 bases, with 14 bases between them. This CDR3 is 13 amino acids long. DNA of the CDR3: TGTGCCACCTCTGGTGGGGCTGGAGAGACCCAGTACTTC. This gives the protein CATSGGAGETQYF.

The sample holds a few counts of this clone. The chain is built from TRBV12-3 or TRBV12-4 and TRBJ1-1; possible D gene TRBD1, 6 bases. The CDR3 runs 13 residues. V was clipped by 6 bases and J by 5 bases, with 13 bases between them. The CDR3 protein is CASSPGTRTEAFF. In DNA form, the CDR3 reads TGTGCCAGCAGCCCGGGGACAAGAACTGAAGCTTTCTTT.

V gene TRBV5-1 combines with J gene TRBJ2-2, with 12 bases lining up with TRBD2. The CDR3 sequence is 16 residues long. The V segment lost 4 bases and the J segment 6 bases; nucleotides outside the gene matches: 7. Germline V CDR1 and CDR2: SGHRS, YFSETQ. CDR3 in amino acids: CASSPGLAGSAGELFF. The CDR3 DNA reads TGCGCCAGCAGCCCAGGACTAGCGGGATCGGCCGGGGAGCTGTTTTTT.

The count of this clone is one. The chain links TRBV15 to TRBJ1-2; D gene uncertain. Trimming pared 6 bases from V and 0 bases from J, leaving 14 bases between. There are 15 residues in the CDR3. Germline values: CDR1 LNHNV, CDR2 YYDKDF (reference sequence). CDR3 bases: TGTGCCACCAGGGTCAGTGCGGCCCCTAACTATGGCTACACCTTC. It yields the protein CATRVSAAPNYGYTF.

This chain connects TRBV6-5 to TRBJ2-7; 12 bases match TRBD1. With 7 bases clipped from V and 7 bases from J, the junction kept 8 bases outside the gene matches. CDR1 MNHEY and CDR2 SVGAGI come from the germline V gene. The CDR3 contains 14 residues. Here the CDR3 DNA reads TGTGCCAGCAACCCGGGACAGGGGGCTCGGGAGCAGTACTTC. Amino acid sequence: CASNPGQGAREQYF.

The V call is TRBV2, the J call TRBJ2-2, with D possibly being TRBD2 (6 bases). Trimming removed 4 bases from V and 6 bases from J, with 9 bases in between. This CDR3 spans 13 amino acids. CDR1 is SNHLY, CDR2 FYNNEI, per germline. CDR3 bases: TGTGCCAGCAGTGTAAGCGGGCCCGGGGAGCTGTTTTTT. This gives the protein CASSVSGPGELFF.

The V gene is TRBV28, the J gene TRBJ1-1; 12 bases align to TRBD1. The CDR3 extends over 17 amino acids. Germline CDR1 and CDR2: MDHEN and SYDVKM. Trimming took 5 bases from V and 4 from J; bases not matched to a gene: 11. The CDR3 reads CASSPPEGQGAATEAFF. DNA for the CDR3: TGTGCCAGCAGTCCCCCCGAGGGACAGGGGGCGGCCACTGAAGCTTTCTTT.

The rearrangement links TRBV2 to TRBJ2-1, with 14 bases fitting TRBD2. With V trimmed by 6 bases and J by 6 bases, 4 bases remained unmatched. The CDR3 consists of 15 residues. Germline V gives CDR1 SNHLY, CDR2 FYNNEI. The CDR3 bases are TGTGCCAGCAGGGGGACTAGCGGGAGCTTCAATGAGCAGTTCTTC. It translates to CASRGTSGSFNEQFF. Together with reference TRBV2 and TRBJ2-1, the CDR3 gives the full variable domain: EPEVTQTPSHQVTQMGQEVILRCVPISNHLYFYWYRQILGQKVEFLVSFYNNEISEKSEIFDDQFSVERPDGSNFTLKIRSTKLEDSAMYFCASRGTSGSFNEQFFGPGTRLTVL.

For this clone: The identical CDR3 is also encoded by other nucleotide sequences in the sample. For the CDR3, the DNA is TGTGCCAGTAGTATCGACAGGGAAAACACTGAAGCTTTCTTT. It encodes CASSIDRENTEAFF. The rearrangement links TRBV19 to TRBJ1-1, with 7 bases fitting TRBD1. The J segment lost 2 bases and the V segment lost 3 bases, leaving 3 bases of the junction unmatched. The CDR3 runs 14 residues. Germline assignment: CDR1 LNHDA and CDR2 SQIVND (reference sequence).

V is TRBV3-1 (or the pseudogene TRBV3-2) and J is TRBJ1-1; no reliable D call. The CDR3 totals 15 residues. Germline CDR1 LGHDT, CDR2 YNNKEL (reference sequence). V was pared by 0 bases and J by 6 bases, with 14 bases between. The CDR3 region is CASSQDPEGFSEAFF. CDR3 nucleotides: TGTGCCAGCAGCCAAGATCCAGAGGGATTCTCTGAAGCTTTCTTT.

The J gene is TRBJ2-3, the V gene TRBV4-2; 9 nucleotides line up with TRBD2. CDR3 length: 15 amino acids. Germline CDR1 LGHNA, CDR2 YNFKEQ. With 4 bases clipped from V and 2 bases from J, the junction kept 4 bases outside the gene matches. The CDR3 bases are TGTGCCAGCAGCCCCCGGACTAGCGACACAGATACGCAGTATTTT. This codes for CASSPRTSDTDTQYF.

The chain carries TRBV9 and TRBJ2-1, with TRBD1 matching over 10 bases. Germline CDR1 SGDLS, CDR2 YYNGEE. Trimming removed 3 bases from V and 8 bases from J; junction bases left unmatched: 14. The CDR3 has 17 residues. CDR3 sequence: CASSGNARDRGLDEQFF. The DNA for the CDR3 is TGTGCCAGCAGCGGAAACGCAAGGGACAGGGGTTTGGATGAGCAGTTCTTC.

J is TRBJ2-5 and V is TRBV28; 9 nucleotides agree with TRBD2. The germline V gene encodes CDR1 MDHEN and CDR2 SYDVKM. The length of the CDR3 is 16 residues. V lost 5 bases and J lost 4; bases outside the gene matches: 11. The CDR3 DNA sequence: TGTGCCAGCAGTCCCCCGGGACTAGCTTCTAGAGAGACCCAGTACTTC. Translation: CASSPPGLASRETQYF. Together with reference TRBV28 and TRBJ2-5, the CDR3 gives the full variable domain: DVKVTQSSRYLVKRTGEKVFLECVQDMDHENMFWYRQDPGLGLRLIYFSYDVKMKEKGDIPEGYSVSREKKERFSLILESASTNQTSMYLCASSPPGLASRETQYFGPGTRLLVL.